A selection of T cell receptor beta chains follows, all from one sample in a study of blood T cell repertoires in COVID-19. The repertoire was sequenced with immunoSEQ multiplex PCR; TCRdb's copy has only in-frame clones and lacks some. The table lists roughly 200,000 clones, roughly 80% of them singletons. The sample was peripheral blood. The origin of the receptors is a woman aged 40 to 49 with COVID-19, enrolled during active disease. The CDR3 runs from the conserved cysteine through the conserved F or W. Each record gives: V gene, D gene, J gene, CDR3 protein. A D gene is named only where the DNA matches it firmly.

TRBV18,TRBD1,TRBJ2-4,CASSPGTGIERTIQYF
TRBV19,-,TRBJ1-2,CASAPGFNYGYTF
TRBV27,TRBD2,TRBJ2-1,CASSFGTTSGINEQFF
TRBV28,-,TRBJ1-5,CASSSGGNNQPQHF
TRBV7-9,TRBD1,TRBJ1-1,CASSLRTGPATEAFF
TRBV5-1,TRBD1,TRBJ1-2,CASSLGGGLANYGYTF
TRBV9,-,TRBJ1-2,CASSVGSGMYGYTF
TRBV30,TRBD2,TRBJ2-7,CASRLAGTYEQYF
TRBV3-1/TRBV3-2,TRBD1,TRBJ1-5,CASSLGTGTGSNQPQHF
TRBV19,TRBD2,TRBJ2-5,CASSPLGGRVSYQETQYF
TRBV15,-,TRBJ2-5,CATSARRDQETQYF
TRBV19,-,TRBJ2-1,CASSKGISYNEQFF
TRBV9,TRBD2,TRBJ2-1,CASSSQPGGYNEQFF
TRBV3-1/TRBV3-2,TRBD1,TRBJ1-6,CASRDLTGKEYSPLHF
TRBV28,-,TRBJ1-5,CASSDDVRGRRPQHF
TRBV6-2/TRBV6-3,-,TRBJ1-2,CASSRDTTNYGYTF
TRBV5-1,TRBD2,TRBJ2-7,CASSLWEGRINEQYF
TRBV19,TRBD1,TRBJ2-7,CASSADTGGEQYF
TRBV10-3,TRBD1,TRBJ2-3,CAISEDRATTDTQYF
TRBV5-4,-,TRBJ1-1,CASSLLANTEAFF
TRBV5-8,-,TRBJ2-3,CASSLEGRTDTQYF
TRBV2,-,TRBJ1-5,CASSEALQRRSNQPQHF
TRBV5-5,TRBD1,TRBJ2-7,CASSPQGAEQYF
TRBV6-5,-,TRBJ1-3,CASNTIGGFGNTIYF
TRBV11-2,-,TRBJ2-1,CASSLYGNEQFF
TRBV2,TRBD1,TRBJ2-2,CASSGQGARTGELFF
TRBV10-3,TRBD1,TRBJ2-5,CAISEPWDRGQETQYF
TRBV7-9,TRBD2,TRBJ2-1,CASSRTSAYNEQFF
TRBV19,-,TRBJ2-5,CASSPGSETQYF
TRBV25-1,-,TRBJ1-6,CASSAQGIYNSPLHF
TRBV9,-,TRBJ2-5,CASSPNQETQYF
TRBV6-1,TRBD1,TRBJ1-2,CASSEQGVSGYTF
TRBV15,TRBD2,TRBJ2-1,CATSRGSNSGRMRNEQFF
TRBV7-2,-,TRBJ2-1,CASSPPMRGEQFF
TRBV18,TRBD1,TRBJ1-4,CASSPTGGAYEKLFF
TRBV5-1,TRBD2,TRBJ2-6,CASSLTGTRSGGANVLTF